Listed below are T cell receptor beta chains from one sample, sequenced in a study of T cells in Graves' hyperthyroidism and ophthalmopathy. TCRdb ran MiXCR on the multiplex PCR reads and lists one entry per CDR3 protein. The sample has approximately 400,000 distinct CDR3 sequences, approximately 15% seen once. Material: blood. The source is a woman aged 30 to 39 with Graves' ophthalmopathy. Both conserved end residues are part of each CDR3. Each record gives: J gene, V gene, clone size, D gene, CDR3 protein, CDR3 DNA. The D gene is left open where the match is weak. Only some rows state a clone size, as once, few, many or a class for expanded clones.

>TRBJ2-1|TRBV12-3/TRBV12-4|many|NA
CASSLAAGEQFF
TGTGCCAGCAGTTTAGCGGCGGGGGAGCAGTTCTTC
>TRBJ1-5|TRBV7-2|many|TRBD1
CASSLDRGQVPQHF
TGTGCCAGCAGCTTAGACAGGGGCCAGGTGCCCCAGCATTTT
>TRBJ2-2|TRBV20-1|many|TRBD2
CSAKTQSGGASTGELFF
TGCAGTGCTAAGACCCAAAGCGGGGGGGCTAGCACCGGGGAGCTGTTTTTT
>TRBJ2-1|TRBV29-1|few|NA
CSVHMVRYNEQFF
TGCAGCGTTCACATGGTGAGATACAATGAGCAGTTCTTC
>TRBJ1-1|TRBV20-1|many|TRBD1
CSARWDRDAFF
TGCAGTGCTAGATGGGACAGGGATGCTTTCTTT
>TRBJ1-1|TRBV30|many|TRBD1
CAWNSDRGRPEAFF
TGTGCCTGGAACTCGGACAGGGGGAGGCCTGAAGCTTTCTTT
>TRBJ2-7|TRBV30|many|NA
CAWTTGIEQYF
TGTGCCTGGACTACAGGGATCGAGCAGTACTTC
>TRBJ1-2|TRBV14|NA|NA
CASSQDRGGGYTF
TGTGCCAGCAGCCAAGATAGGGGTGGAGGCTACACCTTC
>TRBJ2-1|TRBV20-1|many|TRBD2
CSALLAANYNEQFF
TGCAGTGCTCTACTAGCGGCTAATTACAATGAGCAGTTCTTC
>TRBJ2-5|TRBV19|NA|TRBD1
CASSPQGAKQETQYF
TGTGCCAGTAGTCCACAGGGGGCTAAACAAGAGACCCAGTACTTC
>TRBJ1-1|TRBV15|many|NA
CATSRVSGGATEAFF
TGTGCCACCAGCAGAGTATCGGGGGGCGCAACTGAAGCTTTCTTT
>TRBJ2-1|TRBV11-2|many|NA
CASSSPQGPEQFF
TGTGCCAGCAGCTCCCCCCAAGGACCCGAGCAGTTCTTC
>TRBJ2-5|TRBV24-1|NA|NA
CATSDLLGETQYF
TGTGCCACCAGTGATTTGCTAGGGGAGACCCAGTACTTC
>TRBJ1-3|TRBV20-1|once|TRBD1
CSARVHRGRNTIYF
TGCAGTGCTAGGGTTCACAGGGGAAGGAACACCATATATTTT
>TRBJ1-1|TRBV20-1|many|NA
CSAYEMRGLNTEAFF
TGCAGTGCGTACGAAATGCGGGGATTGAACACTGAAGCTTTCTTT